These 5 T cell receptor beta chains share one sample of origin, sequenced in a study of cytomegalovirus exposure and HLA in healthy donors (TCRdb year 2017). Libraries were constructed by the immunoSEQ multiplex PCR assay. For the multiplex PCR, a mixture combining 60 forward primers for TCR Vbeta segments and 13 reverse primers for TCR Jbeta segments was used. TCRdb retrieved this table from immuneACCESS and kept in-frame rearrangements only. Not all clones are present; in checked studies, unresolved V genes account for under half, and no reason is known for the remainder. The sample table holds about 170,000 clones, of which over 60% were seen once. Together, the top ten hold about 1.6% of the sample. The sample comprised PBMCs. All receptors come from a girl under 18 in good health and CMV-seronegative.

This chain joins TRBV2 and TRBJ1-1; D call uncertain. The CDR3 is 14 residues long. Germline CDR1 and CDR2: SNHLY and FYNNEI. V was cut by 9 bases and J by 1 base, with 15 bases left in between. CDR3 sequence reads: CARGGSIKNTEAFF. Written as DNA, the CDR3 is TGTGCCAGGGGAGGGTCGATTAAGAACACTGAAGCTTTCTTT.

This clone was counted once. This CDR3 reads CASSIRHPPRGELFF. The CDR3 bases are TGTGCCAGTAGTATACGTCACCCCCCTAGAGGGGAGCTGTTTTTT. The chain employs TRBV19 and TRBJ2-2; D is unclear. V was trimmed by 2 bases and J by 8 bases, leaving 15 bases between them. Germline-derived CDR1 and CDR2 are LNHDA and SQIVND (reference sequence). This CDR3 is 15 amino acids long. Using reference TRBV19 and TRBJ2-2 for the parts outside the CDR3, the full variable domain is DGGITQSPKYLFRKEGQNVTLSCEQNLNHDAMYWYRQDPGQGLRLIYYSQIVNDFQKGDIAEGYSVSREKKESFPLTVTSAQKNPTAFYLCASSIRHPPRGELFFGEGSRLTVL.

The V gene is TRBV4-1, the J gene TRBJ1-1, with 8 nucleotides matching TRBD1. CDR1 is MGHRA, CDR2 YSYEKL, per germline. The CDR3 runs to 14 residues. Trimming at V came to 6 bases and at J to 1 base, leaving 4 bases not matched to a gene. The CDR3 here is CASRLDRGNTEAFF. DNA of the CDR3: TGCGCCAGCAGACTCGACAGGGGGAACACTGAAGCTTTCTTT.

This clone has just one count. The V call is TRBV7-3, the J call TRBJ1-1; D is unresolved. This CDR3 is 16 amino acids long. V lost 4 bases and J lost 4, with 19 bases in between. Germline-derived CDR1 and CDR2 are SGHTA and FQGTGA. CDR3 region: CASSSLLGRDTTEAFF. CDR3 sequence (DNA): TGTGCCAGCAGCTCCTTGCTCGGGAGGGATACCACTGAAGCTTTCTTT. Filled out from reference TRBV7-3 and TRBJ1-1, the complete variable domain reads GAGVSQTPSNKVTEKGKYVELRCDPISGHTALYWYRQSLGQGPEFLIYFQGTGAADDSGLPNDRFFAVRPEGSVSTLKIQRTERGDSAVYLCASSSLLGRDTTEAFFGQGTRLTVV.

V and J are TRBV13 and TRBJ2-3; 8 bases are a match to TRBD1. V shed 5 bases and J 3 bases; nucleotides not matched to a gene: 7. This CDR3 is 15 amino acids long. CDR1 and CDR2 from the germline V gene are PRHDT and FYEKMQ (reference sequence). The CDR3 protein is CASSPPDRVTDTQYF. CDR3 coding DNA: TGTGCCAGCAGCCCCCCGGACAGGGTAACAGATACGCAGTATTTT.